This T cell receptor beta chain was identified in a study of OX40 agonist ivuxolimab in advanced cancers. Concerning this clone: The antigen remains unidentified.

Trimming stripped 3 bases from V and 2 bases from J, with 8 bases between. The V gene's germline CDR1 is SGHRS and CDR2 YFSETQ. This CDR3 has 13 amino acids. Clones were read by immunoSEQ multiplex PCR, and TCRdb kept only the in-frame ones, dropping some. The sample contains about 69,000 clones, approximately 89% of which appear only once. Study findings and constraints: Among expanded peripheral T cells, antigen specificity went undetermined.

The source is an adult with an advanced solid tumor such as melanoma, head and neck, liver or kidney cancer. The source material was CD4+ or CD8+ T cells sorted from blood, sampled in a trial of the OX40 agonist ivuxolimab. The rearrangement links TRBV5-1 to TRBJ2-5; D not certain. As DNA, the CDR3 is TGCGCCAGCAGCTGGGGAACACAAGAGACCCAGTACTTC. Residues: CASSWGTQETQYF.